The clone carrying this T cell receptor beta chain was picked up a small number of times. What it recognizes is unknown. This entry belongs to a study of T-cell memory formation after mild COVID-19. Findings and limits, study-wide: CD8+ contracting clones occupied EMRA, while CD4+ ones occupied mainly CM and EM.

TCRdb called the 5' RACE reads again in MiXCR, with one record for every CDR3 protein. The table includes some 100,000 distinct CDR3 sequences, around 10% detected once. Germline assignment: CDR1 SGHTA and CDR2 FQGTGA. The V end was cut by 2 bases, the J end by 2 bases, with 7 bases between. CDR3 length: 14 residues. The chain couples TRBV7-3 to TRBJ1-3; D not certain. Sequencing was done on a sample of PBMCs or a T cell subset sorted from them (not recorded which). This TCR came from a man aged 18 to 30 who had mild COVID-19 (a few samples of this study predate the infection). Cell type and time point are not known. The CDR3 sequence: CASSLVGPGNTIYF. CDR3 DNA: TGTGCCAGCAGCTTAGTAGGGCCTGGAAACACCATATATTTT.